The rows below give T cell receptor beta chains drawn from one sample of a study of cytomegalovirus exposure and HLA in healthy donors. Method: immunoSEQ multiplex PCR; TCRdb's copy keeps in-frame clones and lacks some. Of 150,000 to 200,000 clones listed, approximately 89% are singletons. Material for sequencing was PBMCs. The receptors originated from a man in his late teens or twenties in good health and CMV-seropositive. Both conserved end residues are part of each CDR3. The order of the fields is J gene, D gene, V gene, clone size, CDR3 DNA, CDR3 protein. A D gene is named only where the DNA matches it firmly. Only some rows state a clone size, as once, few, many or a class for expanded clones.

j_call: TRBJ1-1
d_call: -
v_call: TRBV7-9
clone_size: -
cdr3_nt: TGTGCCAGCAGCCCGACAGTCCTGAACACTGAAGCTTTCTTT
cdr3_aa: CASSPTVLNTEAFF

j_call: TRBJ2-1
d_call: TRBD2
v_call: TRBV5-1
clone_size: -
cdr3_nt: TGCGCCAGCAGCTTGGGCTCGGGGGGTAAGGAGCAGTTCTTC
cdr3_aa: CASSLGSGGKEQFF

j_call: TRBJ2-7
d_call: TRBD2
v_call: TRBV10-1
clone_size: -
cdr3_nt: TGCGCCAGCAGCGCCTCGGACGGGCAGACTAGCGGGAGCCCTCACGAGCAGTACTTC
cdr3_aa: CASSASDGQTSGSPHEQYF

j_call: TRBJ1-5
d_call: -
v_call: TRBV28
clone_size: -
cdr3_nt: TGTGCCAGCAGTTCAGGGGTGAGCAATCAGCCCCAGCATTTT
cdr3_aa: CASSSGVSNQPQHF

j_call: TRBJ1-1
d_call: TRBD1
v_call: TRBV4-3
clone_size: -
cdr3_nt: TGCGCCAGCAGCCAAGATCACGGACAGGGTTTGCGACTTGAAGCTTTCTTT
cdr3_aa: CASSQDHGQGLRLEAFF

j_call: TRBJ2-6
d_call: TRBD2
v_call: TRBV27
clone_size: -
cdr3_nt: TGTGCCAGCAGTTTAGCGGGAGGGATGCCTGGGGCCAACGTCCTGACTTTC
cdr3_aa: CASSLAGGMPGANVLTF

j_call: TRBJ1-6
d_call: -
v_call: TRBV19
clone_size: few
cdr3_nt: TGTGCCAGCACAGGGAACCCAAGCTCCTATAATTCACCCCTCCACTTT
cdr3_aa: CASTGNPSSYNSPLHF

j_call: TRBJ1-1
d_call: TRBD1
v_call: TRBV4-2
clone_size: few
cdr3_nt: TGTGCCAGCAGCCCGAAAGACAGGGGCAACACTGAAGCTTTCTTT
cdr3_aa: CASSPKDRGNTEAFF

j_call: TRBJ2-7
d_call: -
v_call: TRBV7-9
clone_size: -
cdr3_nt: TGTGCCAGCAGCCCTAGGGGCCCTTACGAGCAGTACTTC
cdr3_aa: CASSPRGPYEQYF

j_call: TRBJ2-7
d_call: -
v_call: TRBV21-1
clone_size: -
cdr3_nt: TGTGCCAGCAGCAAAGCGAGAGCCCAACTCTACGAGCAGTACTTC
cdr3_aa: CASSKARAQLYEQYF

j_call: TRBJ2-3
d_call: -
v_call: TRBV5-1
clone_size: -
cdr3_nt: TGCGCCAGCAGCTTGGCTAGCATTGGCTCGTCAGATACGCAGTATTTT
cdr3_aa: CASSLASIGSSDTQYF

j_call: TRBJ2-4
d_call: TRBD2
v_call: TRBV9
clone_size: -
cdr3_nt: TGTGCCAGCAGCGCCGCGGGGGGGGCGGGAAACATTCAGTACTTC
cdr3_aa: CASSAAGGAGNIQYF

j_call: TRBJ2-3
d_call: -
v_call: TRBV7-2
clone_size: -
cdr3_nt: TGTGCCAGCAGCATCGGACTTTTCACAGATACGCAGTATTTT
cdr3_aa: CASSIGLFTDTQYF

j_call: TRBJ2-3
d_call: TRBD2
v_call: TRBV4-3
clone_size: -
cdr3_nt: TGCGCCAGCAGCCAAGATATGGCTAGCGGGGGAGGAGATACGCAGTATTTT
cdr3_aa: CASSQDMASGGGDTQYF

j_call: TRBJ1-6
d_call: -
v_call: TRBV4-3
clone_size: -
cdr3_nt: TGCGCCAGCAGCCAAGACTCGGGACAAAATTCACCCCTCCACTTT
cdr3_aa: CASSQDSGQNSPLHF

j_call: TRBJ2-1
d_call: TRBD1
v_call: TRBV18
clone_size: -
cdr3_nt: TGTGCCAGCTCACCTGAAGGGACAGGCCGCTCCTACAATGAGCAGTTCTTC
cdr3_aa: CASSPEGTGRSYNEQFF

j_call: TRBJ2-6
d_call: -
v_call: TRBV28
clone_size: -
cdr3_nt: TGTGCCAGCAGTTTAATCAGTTCCTCTGGGGCCAACGTCCTGACTTTC
cdr3_aa: CASSLISSSGANVLTF

j_call: TRBJ1-5
d_call: -
v_call: TRBV28
clone_size: -
cdr3_nt: TGTGCCAGCAGTTTAGGAGAGCCCCAGCATTTT
cdr3_aa: CASSLGEPQHF

j_call: TRBJ2-5
d_call: -
v_call: TRBV12-5
clone_size: once
cdr3_nt: TGTGCTAGTGGTTTCAGGGGACCAGAGACCCAGTACTTC
cdr3_aa: CASGFRGPETQYF

j_call: TRBJ2-7
d_call: -
v_call: TRBV6-1
clone_size: -
cdr3_nt: TGTGCCAGCGTAGGTGGTCGCAGGGCCTCATTGGGGTACTTC
cdr3_aa: CASVGGRRASLGYF

j_call: TRBJ2-5
d_call: TRBD2
v_call: TRBV4-2
clone_size: few
cdr3_nt: TGTGCCAGCAGCCAGGATAGCGGGGGGTCCGTGGAGACCCAGTACTTC
cdr3_aa: CASSQDSGGSVETQYF

j_call: TRBJ1-1
d_call: TRBD1
v_call: TRBV7-9
clone_size: -
cdr3_nt: TGTGCCAGCAGCTCAATCTCCGACAGGGTGGGGGGAGCTTTCTTT
cdr3_aa: CASSSISDRVGGAFF

j_call: TRBJ1-5
d_call: -
v_call: TRBV7-6
clone_size: -
cdr3_nt: TGTGCCAGCAGCCCCGGTTTAGCCCAGCCCCAGCATTTT
cdr3_aa: CASSPGLAQPQHF

j_call: TRBJ1-1
d_call: TRBD1
v_call: TRBV29-1
clone_size: -
cdr3_nt: TGCAGCGTTGAGGGAAACAGGGGAGCTTTCTTT
cdr3_aa: CSVEGNRGAFF

j_call: TRBJ1-5
d_call: -
v_call: TRBV10-3
clone_size: -
cdr3_nt: TGTGCCATCAGTGAACAGGGAATCGATCAGCCCCAGCATTTT
cdr3_aa: CAISEQGIDQPQHF

j_call: TRBJ2-3
d_call: TRBD2
v_call: TRBV4-1
clone_size: -
cdr3_nt: TGCGCCAGGGGGAGGGCGCAGGAAACAGATACGCAGTATTTT
cdr3_aa: CARGRAQETDTQYF

j_call: TRBJ2-1
d_call: -
v_call: TRBV28
clone_size: once
cdr3_nt: TGTGCCAGCAGCAGTAGCGGAGCCTCCTACAATGAGCAGTTCTTC
cdr3_aa: CASSSSGASYNEQFF

j_call: TRBJ1-1
d_call: -
v_call: TRBV5-1
clone_size: -
cdr3_nt: TGCGCCAGCAGCTTGGAACAGGGAACCAGCGGGGGAAAAGCTTTCTTT
cdr3_aa: CASSLEQGTSGGKAFF

j_call: TRBJ2-2
d_call: TRBD1
v_call: TRBV2
clone_size: -
cdr3_nt: TGTGCCAGCAGTTTTAGGACAGGGTTGAGGTCCGGGGAGCTGTTTTTT
cdr3_aa: CASSFRTGLRSGELFF

j_call: TRBJ1-3
d_call: -
v_call: TRBV28
clone_size: -
cdr3_nt: TGTGCCAGCAGTTTGCCCAGCCAACAGAGAACCATATATTTT
cdr3_aa: CASSLPSQQRTIYF

j_call: TRBJ2-7
d_call: TRBD2
v_call: TRBV7-2
clone_size: few
cdr3_nt: TGTGCCAGCAGCTTAGCACTAGCGGGAGGCGAGCAGTACTTC
cdr3_aa: CASSLALAGGEQYF

j_call: TRBJ2-7
d_call: -
v_call: TRBV2
clone_size: -
cdr3_nt: TGTGCCAGCAGTGAAGACAGTTATACCGAGCAGTACTTC
cdr3_aa: CASSEDSYTEQYF

j_call: TRBJ2-1
d_call: -
v_call: TRBV27
clone_size: -
cdr3_nt: TGTGCCAGCAGTCGGCAGGGCTCCTACAATGAGCAGTTCTTC
cdr3_aa: CASSRQGSYNEQFF

j_call: TRBJ2-3
d_call: -
v_call: TRBV29-1
clone_size: -
cdr3_nt: TGCAGCGTTGAAGGTGGGAGGGGGTCAGATACGCAGTATTTT
cdr3_aa: CSVEGGRGSDTQYF

j_call: TRBJ2-1
d_call: -
v_call: TRBV2
clone_size: -
cdr3_nt: TGTGCCAGCAGTGAACGGCTAGCGCTGGGAGGGGGTGAGCAGTTCTTC
cdr3_aa: CASSERLALGGGEQFF